This entry is about one T cell receptor beta chain. It has no known antigen specificity. No much larger clone exists at a distance of one base, and base qualities are not known. Library prep was done by the immunoSEQ multiplex PCR assay. To provide template for TCR sequencing, every sample had RNA extracted and reverse transcribed into cDNA. SuperScript III was used for first-strand cDNA synthesis, primed with a 2:1 mix of oligo-dT and random hexamers. A synthetic immune receptor repertoire was used to gauge amplification bias, and whatever bias remained was removed computationally. The original pipeline was this. Raw reads were preprocessed to remove errors, and CDR3 was defined according to IMGT conventions as the region from the conserved cysteine to phenylalanine. To get clonality, Shannon entropy was normalized by log2 of the number of productive unique TCRs and the result was subtracted from 1. Whether each scalp clone was CD4 or CD8 was inferred by checking scalp TCRbeta sequences against the CD4 and CD8 repertoires from sorted blood. Here the immuneACCESS table is served through TCRdb, limited to in-frame sequences with V and J called. Missing clones are a known gap in these copies; in checked studies unresolved V genes cover under half, and the rest lacks a known reason. Clone size and the V and J calls come from that table; the DNA yielded D and trimming. This sample comprises around 100,000 clones, around 44% of them detected only once. Of the sample, around 18% is held by the ten largest clones.

As encoded in the germline V gene, CDR1 is SQVTM while CDR2 is ANQGSEA. The trim is 4 bases for V and 3 bases for J, with a gap of 10 bases between the germline ends. The CDR3 runs 12 residues from the cysteine to the phenylalanine. The DNA shown is the 36-base CDR3, in frame from base 1. The time point label of this sample denotes: around 22 weeks on oral tofacitinib. The treatment or condition label for this specimen denotes: oral pan-JAK inhibitor, 5-10 mg twice daily. Lesional scalp punch biopsies and peripheral blood were obtained from alopecia areata patients. PBMCs were isolated by density centrifugation and stained for CD3, CD4 and CD8, after which CD4+ and CD8+ T cells were sorted on a FACSAria. This record comes from a study of CD8+ T cells in alopecia areata (dated by TCRdb to the late 2010s). Regarding the study in general: The treated patients, all with moderate-to-severe alopecia areata, were enrolled in an open-label pilot trial of oral tofacitinib given at 5 to 10 mg twice daily. Patients stayed on tofacitinib for 6 to 18 months and then had 6 months of follow-up off drug so that delayed response and recurrence could be assessed. For the treated patients, the SALT score, which quantifies what percentage of scalp surface area is affected, served as the measure of disease severity. The study used high-throughput TCRbeta sequencing to examine T cell clonal expansion in alopecia areata, in both the C3H/HeJ mouse model and human patients. On the human side, TCRbeta sequencing was run on scalp tissue and on sorted CD4+ and CD8+ peripheral blood T cells from healthy controls and from alopecia areata patients with either patchy or totalis/universalis disease. Patients on tofacitinib were biopsied at baseline and after 4 and 24 weeks of treatment, and several of the patients also had a later scalp biopsy. Scalp clonality was compared among normal scalp (n=4), patchy alopecia areata scalp (n=8), and alopecia totalis/universalis scalp (n=8). RNA came from the PAXgene miRNA kit for fixed scalp, the miRNeasy kit for PBMCs, and the RNeasy kit for mouse skin. Amplification of TCRbeta CDR3 regions was done by immunoSEQ multiplex PCR using 35 Vbeta forward primers and 13 Jbeta reverse primers.

Study-level results and caveats: The treated cohort was small, with a single nonresponder, so links between baseline CD8+ expansion and response need larger studies. Compared with normal scalp, lesional scalp had higher clonality and more expanded CD8+ clones, particularly in alopecia totalis/universalis, a pattern that suggests antigenic drive. Unlike mouse skin, where gammadelta T cells dominate, normal human skin contains resident alphabeta T cells that get sequenced too, which complicates analysis of the scalp TCR repertoire. Compared with mice, TCR sequences shared between patients were less clear, possibly partly because of HLA diversity across the patient population. Scalp clonality and the number of expanded CD8+ clones among the top 100 scalp clones were significantly decreased by tofacitinib. Many expanded lesional clones were found to persist in scalp and blood during tofacitinib treatment, and relapse after treatment cessation may be partly explained by this persistence.

The receptor was isolated from a human donor with alopecia areata. Recombination connected TRBV29-1 to TRBJ2-7, with the D gene not confidently named. The sequences come from CD8+ T cells sorted from blood, collected at week 24, from a patient treated with tofacitinib. In nucleotide form, the sequence is TGCAGCGTTGGTGGGGAACGCTACGAGCAGTACTTC. Its protein is CSVGGERYEQYF.